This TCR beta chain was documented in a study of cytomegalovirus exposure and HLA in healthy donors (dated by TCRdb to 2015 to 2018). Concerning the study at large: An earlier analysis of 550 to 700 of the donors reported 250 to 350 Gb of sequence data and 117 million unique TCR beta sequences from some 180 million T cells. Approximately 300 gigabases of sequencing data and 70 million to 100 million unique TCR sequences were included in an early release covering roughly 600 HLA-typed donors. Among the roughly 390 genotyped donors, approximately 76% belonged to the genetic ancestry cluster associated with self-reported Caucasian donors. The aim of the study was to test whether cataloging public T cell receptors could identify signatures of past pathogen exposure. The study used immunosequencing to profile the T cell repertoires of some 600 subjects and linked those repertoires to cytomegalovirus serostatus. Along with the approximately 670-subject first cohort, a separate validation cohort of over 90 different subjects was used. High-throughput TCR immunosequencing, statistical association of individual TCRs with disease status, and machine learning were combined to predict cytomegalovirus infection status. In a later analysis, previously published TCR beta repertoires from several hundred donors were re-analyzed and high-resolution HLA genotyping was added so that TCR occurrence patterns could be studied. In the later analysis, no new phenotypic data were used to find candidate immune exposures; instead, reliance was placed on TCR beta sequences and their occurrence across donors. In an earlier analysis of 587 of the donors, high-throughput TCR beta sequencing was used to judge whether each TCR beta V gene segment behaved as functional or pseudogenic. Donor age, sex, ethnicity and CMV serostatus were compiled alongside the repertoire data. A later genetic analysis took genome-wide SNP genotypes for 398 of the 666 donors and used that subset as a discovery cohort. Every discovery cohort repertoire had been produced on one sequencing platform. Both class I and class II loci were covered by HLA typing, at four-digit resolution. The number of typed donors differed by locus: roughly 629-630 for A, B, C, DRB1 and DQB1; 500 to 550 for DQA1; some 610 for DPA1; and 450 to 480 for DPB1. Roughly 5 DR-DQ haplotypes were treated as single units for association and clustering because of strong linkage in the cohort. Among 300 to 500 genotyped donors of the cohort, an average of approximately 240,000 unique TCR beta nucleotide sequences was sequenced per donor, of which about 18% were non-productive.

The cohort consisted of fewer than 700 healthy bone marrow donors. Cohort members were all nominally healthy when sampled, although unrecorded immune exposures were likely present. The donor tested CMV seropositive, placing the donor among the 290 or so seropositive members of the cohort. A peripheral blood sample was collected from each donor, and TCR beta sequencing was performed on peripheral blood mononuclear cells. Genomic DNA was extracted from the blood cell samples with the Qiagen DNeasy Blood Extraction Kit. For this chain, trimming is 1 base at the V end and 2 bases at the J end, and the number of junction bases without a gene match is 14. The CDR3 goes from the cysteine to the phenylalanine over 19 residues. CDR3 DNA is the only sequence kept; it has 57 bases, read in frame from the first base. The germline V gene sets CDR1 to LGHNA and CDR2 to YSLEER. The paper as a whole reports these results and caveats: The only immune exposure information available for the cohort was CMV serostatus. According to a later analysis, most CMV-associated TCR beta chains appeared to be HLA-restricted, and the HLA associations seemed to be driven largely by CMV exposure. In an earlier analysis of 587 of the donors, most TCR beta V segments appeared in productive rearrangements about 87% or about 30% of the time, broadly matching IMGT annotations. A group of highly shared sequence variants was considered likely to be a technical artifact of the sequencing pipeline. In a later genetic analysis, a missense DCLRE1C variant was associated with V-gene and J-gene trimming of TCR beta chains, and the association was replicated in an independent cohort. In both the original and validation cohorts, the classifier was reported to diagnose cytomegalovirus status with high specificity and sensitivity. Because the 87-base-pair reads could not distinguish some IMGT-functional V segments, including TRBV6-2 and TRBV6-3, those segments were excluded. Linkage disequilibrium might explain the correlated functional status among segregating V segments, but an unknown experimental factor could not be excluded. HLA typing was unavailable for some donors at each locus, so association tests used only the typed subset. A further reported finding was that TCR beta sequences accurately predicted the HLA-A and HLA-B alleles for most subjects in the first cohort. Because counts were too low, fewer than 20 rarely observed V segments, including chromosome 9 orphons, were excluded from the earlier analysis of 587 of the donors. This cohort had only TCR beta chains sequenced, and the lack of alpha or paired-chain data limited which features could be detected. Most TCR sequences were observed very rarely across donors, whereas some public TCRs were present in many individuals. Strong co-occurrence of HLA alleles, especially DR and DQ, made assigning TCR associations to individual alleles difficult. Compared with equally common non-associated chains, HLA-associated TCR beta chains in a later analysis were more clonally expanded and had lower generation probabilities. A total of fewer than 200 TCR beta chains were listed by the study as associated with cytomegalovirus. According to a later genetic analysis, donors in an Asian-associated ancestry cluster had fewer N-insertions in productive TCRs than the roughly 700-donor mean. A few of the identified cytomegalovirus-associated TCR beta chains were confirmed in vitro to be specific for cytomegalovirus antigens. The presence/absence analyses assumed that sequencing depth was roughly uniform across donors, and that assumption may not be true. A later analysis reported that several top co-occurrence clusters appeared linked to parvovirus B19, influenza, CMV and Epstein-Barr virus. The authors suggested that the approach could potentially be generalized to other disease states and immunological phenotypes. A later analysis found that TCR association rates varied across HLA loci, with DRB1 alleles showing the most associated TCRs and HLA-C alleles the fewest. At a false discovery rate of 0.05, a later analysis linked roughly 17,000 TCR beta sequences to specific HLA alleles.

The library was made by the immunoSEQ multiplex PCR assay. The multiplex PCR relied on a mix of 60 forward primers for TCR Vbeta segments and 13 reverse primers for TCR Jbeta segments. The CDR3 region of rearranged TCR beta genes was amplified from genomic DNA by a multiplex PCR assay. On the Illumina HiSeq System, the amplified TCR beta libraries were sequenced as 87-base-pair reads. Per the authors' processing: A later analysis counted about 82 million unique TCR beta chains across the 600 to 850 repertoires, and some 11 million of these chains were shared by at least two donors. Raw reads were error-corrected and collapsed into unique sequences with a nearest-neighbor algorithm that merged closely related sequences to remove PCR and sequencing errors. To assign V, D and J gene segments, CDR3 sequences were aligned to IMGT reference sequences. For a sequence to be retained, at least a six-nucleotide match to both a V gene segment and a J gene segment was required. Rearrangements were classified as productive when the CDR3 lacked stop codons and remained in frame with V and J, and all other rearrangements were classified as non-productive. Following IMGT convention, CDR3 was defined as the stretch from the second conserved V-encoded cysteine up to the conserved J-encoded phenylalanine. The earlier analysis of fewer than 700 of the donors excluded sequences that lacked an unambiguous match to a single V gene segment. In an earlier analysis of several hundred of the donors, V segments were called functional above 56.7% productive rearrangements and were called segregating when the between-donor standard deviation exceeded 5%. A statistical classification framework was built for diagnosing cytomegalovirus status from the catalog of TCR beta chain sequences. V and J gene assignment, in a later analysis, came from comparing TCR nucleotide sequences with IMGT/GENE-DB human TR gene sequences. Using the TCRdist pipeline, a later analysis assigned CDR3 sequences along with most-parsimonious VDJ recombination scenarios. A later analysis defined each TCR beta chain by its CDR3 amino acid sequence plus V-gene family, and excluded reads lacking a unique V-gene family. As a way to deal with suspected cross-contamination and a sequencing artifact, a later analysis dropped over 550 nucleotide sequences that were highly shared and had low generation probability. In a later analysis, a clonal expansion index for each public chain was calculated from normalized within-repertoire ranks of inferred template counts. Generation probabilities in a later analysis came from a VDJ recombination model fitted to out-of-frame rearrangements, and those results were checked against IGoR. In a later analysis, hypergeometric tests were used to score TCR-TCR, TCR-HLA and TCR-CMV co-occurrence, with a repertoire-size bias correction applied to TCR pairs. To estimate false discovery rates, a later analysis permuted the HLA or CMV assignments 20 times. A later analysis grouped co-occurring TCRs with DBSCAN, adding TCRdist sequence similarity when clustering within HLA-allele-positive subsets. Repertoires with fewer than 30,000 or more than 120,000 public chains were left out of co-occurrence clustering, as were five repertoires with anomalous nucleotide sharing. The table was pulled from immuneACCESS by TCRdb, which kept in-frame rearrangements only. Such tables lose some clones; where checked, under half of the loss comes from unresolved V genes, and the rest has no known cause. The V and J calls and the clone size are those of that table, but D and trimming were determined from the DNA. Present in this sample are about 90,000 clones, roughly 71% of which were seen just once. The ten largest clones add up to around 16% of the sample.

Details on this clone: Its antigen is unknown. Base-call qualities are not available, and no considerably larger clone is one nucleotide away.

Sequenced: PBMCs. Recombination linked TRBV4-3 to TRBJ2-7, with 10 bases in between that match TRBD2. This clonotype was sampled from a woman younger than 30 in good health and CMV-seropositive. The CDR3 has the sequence CASSQVRTGLAGDTYEQYF. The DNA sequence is TGCGCCAGCAGCCAAGTGAGGACAGGGCTAGCGGGGGATACCTACGAGCAGTACTTC.